These 9 T cell receptor beta chains share one sample of origin, sequenced in a study of T-cell reconstitution after alpha-beta-depleted transplantation in children. Molecular barcoding with unique molecular identifiers was used for the TCRbeta library. TCRdb ran MiXCR on the PCR reads and lists one entry per CDR3 protein. The sample carries roughly 490,000 distinct CDR3 sequences, more than 9.5% recorded once. Sample: PBMCs, mostly from graft donor cells, taken 180 days after TCRalphabeta/CD19-depleted stem cell transplant. Receptors originate from a female patient aged 2-9 years who had a stem cell transplant for aplastic anemia, so the T cells may come from the graft donor.

This sequence joins TRBV5-1 and TRBJ2-7; 12 bases align to TRBD2. Germline loops: CDR1 SGHRS, CDR2 YFSETQ. V lost 4 bases to trimming and J lost 2 bases; unmatched junction nucleotides: 13. The CDR3 is made up of 18 amino acids. As DNA, the CDR3 is TGCGCCAGCAGCAGCCGGACTAGCGGGAAAGCCCCCCCCTACGAGCAGTACTTC. As protein: CASSSRTSGKAPPYEQYF.

The V call is TRBV12-3 or TRBV12-4, the J call TRBJ1-4; D is perhaps TRBD1 (5 bases). The CDR3 loop spans 16 amino acids. Trimming stripped 3 bases from V and 4 bases from J, with 15 bases between. Here the CDR3 DNA reads TGTGCCAGCAGTTTTGGGGCTGGCAGCGGTAATGAAAAACTGTTTTTT. It is translated as CASSFGAGSGNEKLFF.

The chain combines TRBV20-1 with TRBJ1-2; the match to TRBD1 covers 7 bases. Trimming took 1 base from V and 6 from J; bases not matched to a gene: 8. The CDR3 loop spans 14 amino acids. CDR1 is DFQATT and CDR2 is SNEGSKA in the germline V gene (reference sequence). CDR3 region: CSARGKSRGHGYTF. CDR3 in DNA: TGCAGTGCTAGAGGGAAGTCGAGGGGGCATGGCTACACCTTC.

This clonotype was counted only a few times. This sequence joins TRBV5-6 and TRBJ1-2; no clear D gene. V lost 0 bases, J lost 1 base, and 7 bases lay in between. This CDR3 comprises 14 residues. Germline lookup yields CDR1 SGHDT and CDR2 YYEEEE. CDR3 nucleotides: TGTGCCAGCAGCTTGGAAGAACATAACTATGGCTACACCTTC. Protein: CASSLEEHNYGYTF.

This clonotype was found a few times. The chain joins TRBV6-1 to TRBJ2-7, with 10 bases aligning to TRBD2. J gave up 1 base and V 9 bases, and 9 bases lay outside the gene matches. The CDR3 has 15 residues. CDR1 MNHNS and CDR2 SASEGT come from the germline V gene. This CDR3 reads CASFLRTSGSYEQYF. CDR3 nucleotide sequence: TGTGCCAGTTTCCTACGGACTAGCGGATCCTACGAGCAGTACTTC.

This clonotype was counted a few times. The V gene is TRBV4-1, the J gene TRBJ1-6; D ambiguous. CDR3 size: 16 residues. Trimming cost V 2 bases and J 14 bases, with 22 bases left between them. Germline CDR1 is MGHRA and CDR2 is YSYEKL. The CDR3 bases are TGCGCCAGCAGCCAAACCCTGACCGGGCTAGACATATCCCTCCACTTT. As protein: CASSQTLTGLDISLHF.

This clonotype came up many times. This chain joins TRBV7-8 and TRBJ1-1; D possibly corresponds to TRBD1 (5 bases). Looked up from germline, CDR1 is SGHVS and CDR2 is FQNEAQ. The V and J ends lost 1 base and 7 bases respectively, with 10 bases between them. This CDR3 is built from 13 residues. CDR3 sequence reads: CASSLGGVIEAFF. The CDR3 DNA reads TGTGCCAGCAGCTTAGGGGGGGTTATTGAAGCTTTCTTT. Full variable domain (rest looked up from reference TRBV7-8 and TRBJ1-1): GAGVSQSPRYKVAKRGQDVALRCDPISGHVSLFWYQQALGQGPEFLTYFQNEAQLDKSGLPSDRFFAERPEGSVSTLKIQRTQQEDSAVYLCASSLGGVIEAFFGQGTRLTVV.

This clonotype was seen repeatedly, ten times or more. The chain recombines TRBV20-1 with TRBJ1-4; D is undetermined. Germline V gene lookup returns CDR1 DFQATT and CDR2 SNEGSKA (reference sequence). This CDR3 has 12 amino acids. V lost 0 bases and J lost 9, with 8 bases in between. The CDR3 DNA reads as TGCAGTGCTAGAGATTACCGGCAAAAACTGTTTTTT. Translated: CSARDYRQKLFF.

A note on this clonotype: This may stem from a read error, because a much larger clone lies one nucleotide away. The chain uses TRBV6-2 or TRBV6-3 and TRBJ1-1; D is possibly TRBD1 (6 bases). Germline CDR1 MNHEY, CDR2 SVGEGT. The CDR3 consists of 14 residues. The CDR3 region has the DNA TGTGCCAGCAGTTCCTACAGGGTGGGCACTGACGCTTTCTTT. It translates to CASSSYRVGTDAFF.